Listed below are T cell receptor beta chains from one sample, sequenced in a study of regulatory T cells in long-lasting Graves disease. MiXCR, run by TCRdb on the multiplex PCR reads, gives a single entry per CDR3 protein. Of roughly 220,000 distinct CDR3 sequences in the sample, around 19% were seen once. The sample here was peripheral blood mononuclear cells (PBMCs), taken at new diagnosis, from a patient treated with antithyroid drugs. Every receptor here comes from a female donor with Graves disease. Both conserved end residues are part of each CDR3. D genes are given only for firm matches. Size tells how often a clone was seen (once, few, many) or the class of an expanded clone, and some rows leave it out.

J gene | V gene | clone size | D gene | CDR3 DNA | CDR3 protein
TRBJ2-2 | TRBV19 | few | TRBD1 | TGTGCCAGTAGCCCCCGGACAGGAACCGGGGAGCTGTTTTTT | CASSPRTGTGELFF
TRBJ2-1 | TRBV11-3 | many | TRBD2 | TGTGCCAGCAGCGACAGGACTAGCGGGAGGGTGGATGAGCAGTTCTTC | CASSDRTSGRVDEQFF
TRBJ1-6 | TRBV7-9 | many | . | TGTGCCAGCAGCCCTCTCGGGGCAGGGAACAATTCACCCCTCCACTTT | CASSPLGAGNNSPLHF
TRBJ2-7 | TRBV15 | many | . | TGTGCCACCAGCGGACCCGGAGCCTACGAGCAGTACTTC | CATSGPGAYEQYF
TRBJ2-5 | TRBV29-1 | many | . | TGCAGCGTTGCTTGGGGCCAAGAGACCCAGTACTTC | CSVAWGQETQYF
TRBJ2-4 | TRBV12-3/TRBV12-4 | many | . | TGTGCCAGCAGTTTATGGGGGGCCAAAAACATTCAGTACTTC | CASSLWGAKNIQYF
TRBJ2-3 | TRBV30 | many | . | TGTGCCTGGAGGACCTTAGATACGCAGTATTTT | CAWRTLDTQYF
TRBJ1-4 | TRBV6-5 | many | . | TGTGCCAGCAGTTTTGTGGGAAATGAAAAACTGTTTTTT | CASSFVGNEKLFF
TRBJ2-3 | TRBV20-1 | many | . | TGCAGTGCCTCAGGAGGGGTAAATACGCAGTATTTT | CSASGGVNTQYF
TRBJ2-3 | TRBV7-2 | many | . | TGTGCCAGCAGCTTCGGACTATTAGGTACAGATACGCAGTATTTT | CASSFGLLGTDTQYF
TRBJ1-1 | TRBV30 | many | . | TGTGCCTGGAGTGTAGCAGGGTTCTCTGAAGCTTTCTTT | CAWSVAGFSEAFF
TRBJ2-3 | TRBV20-1 | many | . | TGCAGTGCTAGGAACCCGATAAAGCCTACAGATACGCAGTATTTT | CSARNPIKPTDTQYF
TRBJ1-4 | TRBV28 | . | TRBD1 | TGTGCCAGCAGTTTACGCAGGGGGGGTATTGAAAAACTGTTTTTT | CASSLRRGGIEKLFF
TRBJ2-5 | TRBV7-8 | many | . | TGTGCCAGCAGCTTAGAAGGAAGGGAGACCCAGTACTTC | CASSLEGRETQYF
TRBJ2-7 | TRBV20-1 | . | . | TGCAGTGCTAGAGCCAGCGGAGACTACGAGCAGTACTTC | CSARASGDYEQYF
TRBJ1-4 | TRBV20-1 | many | . | TGCAGTGCTAGACAGGACGGTAATGAAAAACTGTTTTTT | CSARQDGNEKLFF
TRBJ2-7 | TRBV7-3 | . | . | TGTGCCAGCAGCTTAATTGGAGGGAACCACGAGCAGTACTTC | CASSLIGGNHEQYF
TRBJ2-5 | TRBV5-8 | . | . | TGTGCCAGCAGCCTAAATCCAGGACTGAACCAAGAGACCCAGTACTTC | CASSLNPGLNQETQYF
TRBJ1-2 | TRBV6-1 | many | TRBD1 | TGTGCCAGCACCTTCAGGGGGCTAGTGATTGGTGGCTACACCTTC | CASTFRGLVIGGYTF
TRBJ2-1 | TRBV19 | . | . | TGTGCCAGTAGTCGAGCTGGCGGGATCTACAATGAGCAGTTCTTC | CASSRAGGIYNEQFF
TRBJ2-3 | TRBV29-1 | many | TRBD2 | TGCAGCGTTGACGGACTAGCGATTCCTCAGCCGGTCACAGATACGCAGTATTTT | CSVDGLAIPQPVTDTQYF
TRBJ2-3 | TRBV28 | many | TRBD2 | TGTGCCAGCAGTGGCCCCCGGGGGACTAGCGTATCAGATACGCAGTATTTT | CASSGPRGTSVSDTQYF
TRBJ2-3 | TRBV2 | many | . | TGTGCCAGCAGTGAAGTGTGGGGCCCGGATACGCAGTATTTT | CASSEVWGPDTQYF
TRBJ1-2 | TRBV6-2/TRBV6-3 | many | TRBD1 | TGTGCCAGCAGTGAAGGACAGGTGCCTCTAGGGTATGGCTACACCTTC | CASSEGQVPLGYGYTF
TRBJ1-2 | TRBV4-1 | . | TRBD1 | TGCGCCAGCAGCATCACCCCCCAGGGGGATAAGAACACCTTC | CASSITPQGDKNTF
TRBJ2-5 | TRBV20-1 | many | TRBD1 | TGCAGTGCCCAACAGACAGGGGGCGTCGGGACCCAGTACTTC | CSAQQTGGVGTQYF
TRBJ2-6 | TRBV6-1 | many | . | TGTGCCAGCAGTGAAGGGGATTCTGGGGCCAACGTCCTGACTTTC | CASSEGDSGANVLTF
TRBJ2-3 | TRBV7-2 | many | TRBD2 | TGTGCCAGCAGTCTGAGCGGGGCGGATACGCAGTATTTT | CASSLSGADTQYF
TRBJ2-7 | TRBV6-1 | many | TRBD2 | TGTGCCAGCAGTCTAGGGACTAGCGGGGGCGCGGGGCAGTACTTC | CASSLGTSGGAGQYF
TRBJ2-6 | TRBV27 | many | TRBD1 | TGTGCCAGCAGTCCCGCGACAGGGAAAGTGTCTGGGGCCAACGTCCTGACTTTC | CASSPATGKVSGANVLTF
TRBJ2-5 | TRBV24-1 | many | . | TGTGCCACCAGTGATCCGGGGCGCGAGGAGACCCAGTACTTC | CATSDPGREETQYF
TRBJ1-1 | TRBV6-1 | many | . | TGTGCCAGCATGCTCACCATGAACACTGAAGCTTTCTTT | CASMLTMNTEAFF
TRBJ2-2 | TRBV3-1 | few | . | TGTGCCAGCAGCCAGAGGGGGGAGCTGTTTTTT | CASSQRGELFF
TRBJ2-5 | TRBV28 | many | TRBD2 | TGTGCCAGCAGCCTCGGACTAGCGGGAAGGTGGTACTTC | CASSLGLAGRWYF
TRBJ2-1 | TRBV20-1 | many | TRBD2 | TGCAGTGCTAGTCTGGGGGAGGGCCGGGGTGAGCAGTTCTTC | CSASLGEGRGEQFF
TRBJ2-7 | TRBV6-1 | . | . | TGCGCCAGCAGGGGCCCGGGAGGTTGGCAGTACTTC | CASRGPGGWQYF
TRBJ2-6 | TRBV6-1 | few | . | TGTGCCAGCACGACCCGGAGCTCTGGGGCCAACGTCCTGACTTTC | CASTTRSSGANVLTF
TRBJ2-1 | TRBV2 | . | TRBD2 | TGTGCCAGCATTTGGACTAGCGTCGGTGAGCAGTTCTTC | CASIWTSVGEQFF
TRBJ1-1 | TRBV12-5 | many | . | TGTGCTAGTGGACTCACCCGCGGCCTTTTAAACACTGAAGCTTTCTTT | CASGLTRGLLNTEAFF
TRBJ1-4 | TRBV2 | many | . | TGTGCCAGCAGTGAAGCGGAGGGAACCAATGAAAAACTGTTTTTT | CASSEAEGTNEKLFF
TRBJ1-6 | TRBV2 | . | . | TGTGCCAGCAGTGAAGCTACACCCCTCCACTTT | CASSEATPLHF
TRBJ1-4 | TRBV6-1 | many | . | TGTGCCACATCACTCTCTGCAACTAATGAAAAACTGTTTTTT | CATSLSATNEKLFF
TRBJ2-3 | TRBV5-5 | many | TRBD2 | TGTGCCAGCAGCTTGTTGGCTAGCGGGACAGATACGCAGTATTTT | CASSLLASGTDTQYF